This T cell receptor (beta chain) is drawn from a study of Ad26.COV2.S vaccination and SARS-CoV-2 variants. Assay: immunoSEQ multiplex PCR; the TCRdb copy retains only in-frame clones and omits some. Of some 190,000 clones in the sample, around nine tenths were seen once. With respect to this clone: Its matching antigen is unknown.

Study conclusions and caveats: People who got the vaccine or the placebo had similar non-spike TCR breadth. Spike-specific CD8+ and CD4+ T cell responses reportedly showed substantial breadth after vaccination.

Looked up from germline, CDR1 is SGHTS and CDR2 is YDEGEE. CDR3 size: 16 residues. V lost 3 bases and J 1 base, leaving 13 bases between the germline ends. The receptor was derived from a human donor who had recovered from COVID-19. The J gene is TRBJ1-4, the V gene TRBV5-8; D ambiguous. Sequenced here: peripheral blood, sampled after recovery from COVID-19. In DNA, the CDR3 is TGTGCCAGCAGCTCGCCGAAGATCGAAACTAATGAAAAACTGTTTTTT. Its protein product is CASSSPKIETNEKLFF.